This entry concerns a single T cell receptor beta chain. Its specificity is unknown. The data were obtained in a study of cytomegalovirus exposure and HLA in healthy donors. Overall study findings and caveats: Earlier analysis found most TCR beta V segments productive about 87% or about 30% of the time.

In the PCR, 60 Vbeta and 13 Jbeta primers were used. Clones were read by immunoSEQ multiplex PCR, and TCRdb kept only the in-frame ones, dropping some. The sample contains approximately 210,000 clones, 75% to 85% of which appear only once. This CDR3 spans 17 amino acids. Trimming cost V 5 bases and J 13 bases, with 30 bases left between them. The germline V gene encodes CDR1 SGHAT and CDR2 FQNNGV. The sequenced material came from PBMCs. The clonotype comes from a male donor in good health and CMV-seropositive. The gene calls are TRBV11-2 and TRBJ2-1, with D perhaps TRBD2 (8 bases). CDR3 sequence reads: CASSLIPTGGGLTGQFF. For the CDR3, the DNA is TGTGCCAGCAGCCTGATACCTACGGGAGGGGGCCTTACAGGACAGTTCTTC.